These T cell receptor beta chains were read from a single sample in a study of blood T cell repertoires in COVID-19. Only in-frame clones appear in the TCRdb table, and some are missing; sequencing was by immunoSEQ multiplex PCR. The sample includes about 190,000 clones, approximately 80% of them seen just once. Source material: peripheral blood. These receptors came from a woman aged 50 to 60 with acute or convalescent COVID-19. Both conserved end residues are trimmed from each CDR3. Fields, in order: J gene, V gene, D gene, CDR3 protein. A D gene is named only where the DNA matches it firmly.

j_call: TRBJ1-2; v_call: TRBV5-1; d_call: NA; cdr3_aa: ASSLAPPKSGNYGYT
j_call: TRBJ1-5; v_call: TRBV18; d_call: TRBD1; cdr3_aa: ASSPDRGLGQPQH
j_call: TRBJ2-1; v_call: TRBV6-1; d_call: NA; cdr3_aa: ASSEGGRNLYNEQF
j_call: TRBJ1-5; v_call: TRBV7-2; d_call: TRBD1; cdr3_aa: ASSSDRNQPQH
j_call: TRBJ1-5; v_call: TRBV10-2; d_call: NA; cdr3_aa: ASSLYSNQPQH
j_call: TRBJ1-4; v_call: TRBV6-5; d_call: NA; cdr3_aa: ASSYGFRGEKLF
j_call: TRBJ1-5; v_call: TRBV11-2; d_call: TRBD1; cdr3_aa: ASSLGTGEPNQPQH
j_call: TRBJ2-7; v_call: TRBV7-8; d_call: TRBD1; cdr3_aa: ASSLWTGPYEQY
j_call: TRBJ2-1; v_call: TRBV4-3; d_call: TRBD1; cdr3_aa: ASSQDPQGAIYEQF
j_call: TRBJ2-2; v_call: TRBV19; d_call: TRBD2; cdr3_aa: ASSIVGGTNTGELF
j_call: TRBJ2-3; v_call: TRBV3-1/TRBV3-2; d_call: NA; cdr3_aa: ASSYGQRTDTQY
j_call: TRBJ1-2; v_call: TRBV29-1; d_call: TRBD1; cdr3_aa: SVGTVSNYGYT
j_call: TRBJ1-5; v_call: TRBV27; d_call: TRBD1; cdr3_aa: ASSFRQGALSNQPQH
j_call: TRBJ2-2; v_call: TRBV5-1; d_call: NA; cdr3_aa: ASSPGSRPTGELF
j_call: TRBJ1-2; v_call: TRBV18; d_call: TRBD1; cdr3_aa: ASSAYRGEDYGYT
j_call: TRBJ2-7; v_call: TRBV19; d_call: TRBD1; cdr3_aa: ASSGRGDRGRHEQY
j_call: TRBJ1-5; v_call: TRBV29-1; d_call: NA; cdr3_aa: SVEVTVNQPQH
j_call: TRBJ2-3; v_call: TRBV15; d_call: TRBD2; cdr3_aa: ATSRDSGGTDTQY
j_call: TRBJ1-2; v_call: TRBV9; d_call: NA; cdr3_aa: ASNRAGEIYGYT
j_call: TRBJ2-6; v_call: TRBV5-5; d_call: NA; cdr3_aa: ASRSTVSGANVLT
j_call: TRBJ2-7; v_call: TRBV12-3/TRBV12-4; d_call: TRBD1; cdr3_aa: ASSSGGGYEQY
j_call: TRBJ1-3; v_call: TRBV6-6; d_call: TRBD1; cdr3_aa: ASSYIVGQGANTIY
j_call: TRBJ1-1; v_call: TRBV20-1; d_call: NA; cdr3_aa: SASRNTEAF
j_call: TRBJ1-1; v_call: TRBV3-1/TRBV3-2; d_call: TRBD1; cdr3_aa: ASSPGGWGTTEAF
j_call: TRBJ2-3; v_call: TRBV28; d_call: TRBD2; cdr3_aa: ASSFGSGRSDTQY
j_call: TRBJ2-4; v_call: TRBV6-1; d_call: NA; cdr3_aa: ASSEGFRGNQNIQY
j_call: TRBJ2-3; v_call: TRBV19; d_call: TRBD2; cdr3_aa: ASSWTSRDTDTQY
j_call: TRBJ2-6; v_call: TRBV5-1; d_call: TRBD2; cdr3_aa: ASSPGTSPTGANVLT
j_call: TRBJ2-1; v_call: TRBV7-2; d_call: NA; cdr3_aa: ASSSSSNEQF
j_call: TRBJ2-7; v_call: TRBV3-1/TRBV3-2; d_call: NA; cdr3_aa: ASSKRTGEQY
j_call: TRBJ2-3; v_call: TRBV5-6; d_call: TRBD1; cdr3_aa: ASSSTWTGLTDTQY
j_call: TRBJ2-7; v_call: TRBV29-1; d_call: TRBD1; cdr3_aa: SVSILGGTGVEQY
j_call: TRBJ2-7; v_call: TRBV28; d_call: NA; cdr3_aa: ASSLRRHEQY
j_call: TRBJ2-7; v_call: TRBV7-9; d_call: TRBD2; cdr3_aa: ASSHAYGRPYEQY
j_call: TRBJ2-1; v_call: TRBV4-2; d_call: NA; cdr3_aa: ASSQDRGLGI
j_call: TRBJ2-1; v_call: TRBV3-1/TRBV3-2; d_call: NA; cdr3_aa: ASSLRGGGDNEQF
j_call: TRBJ1-2; v_call: TRBV27; d_call: NA; cdr3_aa: ASRPSGDGYGYT
j_call: TRBJ1-1; v_call: TRBV6-6; d_call: TRBD1; cdr3_aa: ASSYSTGSETEAF
j_call: TRBJ1-1; v_call: TRBV28; d_call: NA; cdr3_aa: ASSSFILRGRNTEAF
j_call: TRBJ2-7; v_call: TRBV12-3/TRBV12-4; d_call: NA; cdr3_aa: ASSSGVSYEQY
j_call: TRBJ1-6; v_call: TRBV20-1; d_call: TRBD1; cdr3_aa: SASGQGLSKNSPLH
j_call: TRBJ2-2; v_call: TRBV15; d_call: TRBD2; cdr3_aa: ATSPGGRTGELF
j_call: TRBJ2-2; v_call: TRBV19; d_call: TRBD1; cdr3_aa: ASSDYGTGNTGELF
j_call: TRBJ1-1; v_call: TRBV18; d_call: NA; cdr3_aa: ASSPLRGGEAF
j_call: TRBJ2-7; v_call: TRBV5-8; d_call: NA; cdr3_aa: ASSFPASSYEQY
j_call: TRBJ2-2; v_call: TRBV14; d_call: TRBD1; cdr3_aa: ASSQVYGSGTGVRANTGELF
j_call: TRBJ1-2; v_call: TRBV18; d_call: TRBD1; cdr3_aa: ASSPSGTGANYGYT
j_call: TRBJ1-1; v_call: TRBV24-1; d_call: TRBD1; cdr3_aa: ATSDSGGLNTEAF
j_call: TRBJ1-6; v_call: TRBV9; d_call: TRBD1; cdr3_aa: ASSATGQEGTPLH
j_call: TRBJ2-7; v_call: TRBV7-9; d_call: TRBD1; cdr3_aa: ASSEPGQGASYEQY